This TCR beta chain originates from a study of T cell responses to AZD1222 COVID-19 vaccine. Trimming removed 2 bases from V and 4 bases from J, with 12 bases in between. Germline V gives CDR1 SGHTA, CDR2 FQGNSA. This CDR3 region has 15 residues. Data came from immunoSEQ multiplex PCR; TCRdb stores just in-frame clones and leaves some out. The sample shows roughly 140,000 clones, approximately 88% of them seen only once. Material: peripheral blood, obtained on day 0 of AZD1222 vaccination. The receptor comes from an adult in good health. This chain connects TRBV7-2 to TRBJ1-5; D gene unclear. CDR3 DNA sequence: TGTGCCAGCAGCTTAAATCCACAGAAGAATCAGCCCCAGCATTTT. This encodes CASSLNPQKNQPQHF.